The 18 T cell receptor beta chains listed next were all sequenced from one sample in a study of T cell responses to AZD1222 COVID-19 vaccine. The protocol was immunoSEQ multiplex PCR, while the TCRdb copy is restricted to in-frame clones and leaves out a portion. The data hold about 140,000 clones, with around 91% observed a single time. The material was peripheral blood, obtained on day 0 of AZD1222 vaccination. All receptors derive from an adult in good health.

The chain links TRBV18 to TRBJ2-1, with TRBD2 as a possible D gene (7 bases). The CDR3 is 15 amino acids. The V end was cut by 3 bases, the J end by 2 bases, with 11 bases between. Germline CDR1 is KGHSH and CDR2 is LQKENI. The CDR3 DNA is TGTGCCAGCTCACCGATCGGGGGGCCCTACAATGAGCAGTTCTTC. Its translation: CASSPIGGPYNEQFF.

This chain's CDR3 is CASSQGLAEETQYF. Here the CDR3 DNA reads TGTGCCAGCAGCCAGGGACTAGCGGAAGAGACCCAGTACTTC. The chain has TRBV3-1 (or the pseudogene TRBV3-2) and TRBJ2-5; 11 positions match TRBD2. Germline values: CDR1 LGHDT, CDR2 YNNKEL (reference sequence). V gave up 3 bases and J gave up 3 bases; unmatched junction bases: 0. The CDR3 is 14 amino acids.

The chain couples TRBV5-8 to TRBJ2-1; D gene uncertain. CDR3 size: 16 residues. Trimming took off 1 base at V and 2 bases at J, with 13 bases between the two ends. Germline V lookup: CDR1 SGHTS, CDR2 YDEGEE. CDR3 sequence: CASSLSAGTTYNEQFF. The CDR3 DNA reads as TGTGCCAGCAGCTTGTCGGCCGGAACCACCTACAATGAGCAGTTCTTC.

The chain couples TRBV5-5 to TRBJ2-4; tentative D call: TRBD2 (5 bases). CDR1 is SGHKS, CDR2 YYEKEE, per germline (reference sequence). V was pared by 2 bases and J by 2 bases, with 14 bases between. This CDR3 region has 16 residues. The CDR3 sequence is CASSFPRDRTKNIQYF. The CDR3 DNA reads TGTGCCAGCAGCTTTCCCCGGGATAGGACCAAAAACATTCAGTACTTC.

The chain joins TRBV7-3 to TRBJ2-2; D is undetermined. Trimming left V 5 bases short and J 8 bases short, with 24 bases between. CDR3 length: 17 residues. Germline values: CDR1 SGHTA, CDR2 FQGTGA. The CDR3 sequence is CASSASRDPGAPGELFF. The DNA of the CDR3 is TGTGCCAGCAGCGCCTCCCGAGATCCCGGAGCGCCGGGGGAGCTGTTTTTT.

The rearrangement links TRBV12-3 or TRBV12-4 to TRBJ1-5, with D perhaps matching TRBD1 (5 bases). The length of the CDR3 is 13 residues. V dropped 3 bases and J dropped 7 bases, with 10 bases sitting between them. The CDR3 nucleotides are TGTGCCAGCAGTTTCGGAGGGGACCAGCCCCAGCATTTT. Its translation: CASSFGGDQPQHF.

This clone was observed a few times. This chain connects TRBV19 to TRBJ2-1; unclear D gene. Trimming stripped 3 bases from V and 8 bases from J, with 17 bases between. This CDR3 has 15 amino acids. CDR1 and CDR2 from the germline V gene are LNHDA and SQIVND (reference sequence). CDR3 DNA sequence: TGTGCCAGTAGTATTCCGGCTTCACCTCGCCATGAGCAGTTCTTC. It translates to CASSIPASPRHEQFF.

This rearrangement joins TRBV18 to TRBJ2-1; 7 bases align to TRBD1. The CDR3 spans 17 residues. Germline V gene data show CDR1 as KGHSH and CDR2 as LQKENI. Trimming at V came to 7 bases and at J to 6 bases, leaving 18 bases not matched to a gene. As DNA, the CDR3 is TGTGCCAGCTTTCGAACCCCTGCAGGGGGTCATCGCAATGAGCAGTTCTTC. It is translated as CASFRTPAGGHRNEQFF.

The chain couples TRBV28 to TRBJ1-5; a weak D match, TRBD1 (5 bases). V lost 3 bases, J lost 7 bases, and 7 bases lay in between. The CDR3 has 12 amino acids. Germline CDR1 MDHEN, CDR2 SYDVKM. CDR3 in amino acids: CASSLGVQPQHF. Here the CDR3 DNA reads TGTGCCAGCAGTTTGGGGGTACAGCCCCAGCATTTT.

The V call is TRBV28, the J call TRBJ1-5; TRBD1 aligns across 8 bases. J lost 11 bases, V lost 3 bases, and 12 bases had no gene match. The CDR3 loop spans 15 amino acids. Germline-derived CDR1 and CDR2 are MDHEN and SYDVKM. The CDR3, as DNA: TGTGCCAGCAGTTTTTCCAGGGGGCGTAATCCGGCCCAGCATTTT. Translation gives CASSFSRGRNPAQHF.

The chain employs TRBV7-9 and TRBJ1-3, with 9 nucleotides matching TRBD1. Per the germline V gene, CDR1 is SEHNR and CDR2 is FQNEAQ (reference sequence). This CDR3 region has 16 residues. V shed 6 bases, J shed 1 base, and the junction held 7 bases outside the gene matches. The CDR3 region is CASSRTGVWSGNTIYF. The CDR3 bases are TGTGCCAGCAGTCGGACAGGGGTATGGTCTGGAAACACCATATATTTT.

V gene TRBV20-1 combines with J gene TRBJ1-1; the D is unclear. This CDR3 has 11 amino acids. Trimming pared 4 bases from V and 4 bases from J, leaving 7 bases between. Germline-derived CDR1 and CDR2 are DFQATT and SNEGSKA (reference sequence). The chain's CDR3 is CSATLGTEAFF. The DNA of the CDR3 is TGCAGTGCTACGTTGGGCACTGAAGCTTTCTTT.

The chain uses TRBV27 and TRBJ2-7, with 8 bases lining up with TRBD2. The germline gives CDR1 MNHEY, CDR2 SMNVEV (reference sequence). V was clipped by 2 bases and J by 4 bases; unmatched bases: 4. This CDR3 spans 14 amino acids. The CDR3 DNA sequence: TGTGCCAGCAGTTTACTGTCGGGGGGGTACGAGCAGTACTTC. As protein: CASSLLSGGYEQYF.

The rearrangement uses TRBV27 and TRBJ1-3; TRBD1 agrees at 8 bases. This CDR3 is built from 17 residues. V trimming: 5 bases; J trimming: 0 bases; junction bases outside the gene matches: 9. Looked up from germline, CDR1 is MNHEY and CDR2 is SMNVEV (reference sequence). CDR3 DNA: TGTGCCAGCAGTCCCCGACAGGGGAAGAGCTCTGGAAACACCATATATTTT. Protein: CASSPRQGKSSGNTIYF.

This sequence joins TRBV2 and TRBJ2-5; 10 bases match TRBD2. This CDR3 contains 15 residues. V was pared by 3 bases and J by 2 bases, with 3 bases of the junction left unmatched. The germline V gene has CDR1 SNHLY and CDR2 FYNNEI. CDR3 DNA sequence: TGTGCCAGCAGTGAGCGGACTAGCGGACAAGAGACCCAGTACTTC. Translated: CASSERTSGQETQYF.

The CDR3 DNA follows: TGTGCCAGCTCACGAGGGACAGGGGGCATGTACGAGCAGTACTTC. Protein sequence: CASSRGTGGMYEQYF. The chain couples TRBV18 to TRBJ2-7; the match to TRBD1 covers 12 bases. V lost 4 bases, J lost 4 bases, and 5 bases stayed unmatched. Germline-derived CDR1 and CDR2 are KGHSH and LQKENI. This CDR3 region has 15 residues. Full variable domain (rest looked up from reference TRBV18 and TRBJ2-7): NAGVMQNPRHLVRRRGQEARLRCSPMKGHSHVYWYRQLPEEGLKFMVYLQKENIIDESGMPKERFSAEFPKEGPSILRIQQVVRGDSAAYFCASSRGTGGMYEQYFGPGTRLTVT.

This clone was seen more than once but under ten times. The chain has TRBV2 and TRBJ2-2; the D gene is possibly TRBD2 (6 bases). Looked up from germline, CDR1 is SNHLY and CDR2 is FYNNEI. This CDR3 comprises 15 residues. Trimming pared 2 bases from V and 5 bases from J, leaving 12 bases between. CDR3 amino acids: CASSEFGGQTGELFF. The CDR3 nucleotides are TGTGCCAGCAGTGAATTTGGAGGGCAGACCGGGGAGCTGTTTTTT.

This clone was counted at least ten times. The V and J genes are TRBV21-1 and TRBJ2-7; the table assigns TRBD1, which was not confirmed against the DNA. TRBV21-1 is classified as a pseudogene. The CDR3 runs 18 residues. The DNA of the CDR3 is TGTGCCAGCAGCAATGGCCACGCCTCCAGAACCCCTTCCTACGAGCAGTACTTC. Amino acids: CASSNGHASRTPSYEQYF.